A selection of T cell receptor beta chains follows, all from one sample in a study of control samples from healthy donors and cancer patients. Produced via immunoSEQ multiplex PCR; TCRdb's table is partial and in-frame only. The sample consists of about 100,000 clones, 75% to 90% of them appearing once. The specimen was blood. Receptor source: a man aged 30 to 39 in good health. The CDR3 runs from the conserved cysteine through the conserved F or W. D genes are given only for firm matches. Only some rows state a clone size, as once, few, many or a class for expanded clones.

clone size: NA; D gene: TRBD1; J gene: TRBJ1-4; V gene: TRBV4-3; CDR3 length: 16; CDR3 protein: CASSRGDRESMGKLFF; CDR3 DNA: TGCGCCAGCAGCCGGGGCGACAGGGAGTCGATGGGAAAACTGTTTTTT
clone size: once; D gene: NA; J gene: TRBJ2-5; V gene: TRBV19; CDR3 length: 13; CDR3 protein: CASSDDLGETQYF; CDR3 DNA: TGTGCCAGTAGTGATGATTTGGGAGAGACCCAGTACTTC
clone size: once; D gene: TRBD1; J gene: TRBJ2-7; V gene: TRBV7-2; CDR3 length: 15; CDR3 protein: CASSLGQVQSEKQYF; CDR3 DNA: TGTGCCAGCAGCCTAGGACAGGTCCAATCTGAAAAGCAGTACTTC
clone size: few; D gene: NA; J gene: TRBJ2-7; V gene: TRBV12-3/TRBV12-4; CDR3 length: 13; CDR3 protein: CASSLLGLSEQYF; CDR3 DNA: TGTGCCAGCAGTTTATTAGGGCTGTCTGAGCAGTACTTC
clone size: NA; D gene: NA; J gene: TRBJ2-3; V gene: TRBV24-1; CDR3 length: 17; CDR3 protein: CATSDWGRTPGTDTQYF; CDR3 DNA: TGTGCCACCAGTGATTGGGGTCGGACGCCAGGCACAGATACGCAGTATTTT
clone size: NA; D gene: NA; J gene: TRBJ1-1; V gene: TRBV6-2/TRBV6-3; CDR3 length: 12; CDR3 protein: CASSYSEAEAFF; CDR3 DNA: TGTGCCAGCAGTTACTCGGAGGCTGAAGCTTTCTTT
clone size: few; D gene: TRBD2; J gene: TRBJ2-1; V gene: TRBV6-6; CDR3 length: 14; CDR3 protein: CASGFTSGQNEQFF; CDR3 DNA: TGTGCCAGCGGTTTTACTAGCGGTCAAAATGAGCAGTTCTTC
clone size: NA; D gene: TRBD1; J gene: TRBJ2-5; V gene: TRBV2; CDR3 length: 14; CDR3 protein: CASALRQGKQTQYF; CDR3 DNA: TGTGCCAGCGCGCTGCGACAGGGTAAACAGACCCAGTACTTC
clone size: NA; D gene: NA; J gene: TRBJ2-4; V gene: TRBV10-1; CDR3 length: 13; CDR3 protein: CASSESGRGVLYF; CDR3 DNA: TGCGCCAGCAGTGAGTCGGGAAGGGGAGTGCTGTACTTC
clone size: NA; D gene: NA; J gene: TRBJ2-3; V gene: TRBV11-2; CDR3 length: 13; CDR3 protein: CASRPPPADTQYF; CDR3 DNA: TGTGCCAGCAGGCCTCCACCCGCAGATACGCAGTATTTT
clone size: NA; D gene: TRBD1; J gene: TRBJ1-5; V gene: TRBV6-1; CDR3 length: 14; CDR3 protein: CASSDWTGEQPQHF; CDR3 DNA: TGTGCCAGCAGTGATTGGACAGGGGAACAGCCCCAGCATTTT
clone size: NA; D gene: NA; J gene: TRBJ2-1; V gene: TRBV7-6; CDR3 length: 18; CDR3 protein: CASSLERLEAGTSGEQFF; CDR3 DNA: TGTGCCAGCAGCTTAGAAAGGCTAGAGGCGGGAACGTCCGGTGAGCAGTTCTTC
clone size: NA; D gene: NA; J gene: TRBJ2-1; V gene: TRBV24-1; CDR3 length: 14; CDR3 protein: CATSDPRHREEQFF; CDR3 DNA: TGTGCCACCAGTGACCCCCGACACAGGGAAGAGCAGTTCTTC
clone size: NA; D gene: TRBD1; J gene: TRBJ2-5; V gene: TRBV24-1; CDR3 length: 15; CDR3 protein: CATSDGGQGQETQYF; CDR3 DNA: TGTGCCACCAGTGATGGGGGACAGGGTCAAGAGACCCAGTACTTC
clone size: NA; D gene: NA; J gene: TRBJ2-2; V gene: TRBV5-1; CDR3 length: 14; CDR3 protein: CASSLGIYTGELFF; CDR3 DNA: TGCGCCAGCAGCTTGGGTATATACACCGGGGAGCTGTTTTTT
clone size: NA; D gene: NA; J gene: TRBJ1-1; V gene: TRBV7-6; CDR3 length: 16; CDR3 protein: CASSLGMLREGTEAFF; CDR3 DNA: TGTGCCAGCAGCTTAGGAATGCTAAGGGAGGGCACTGAAGCTTTCTTT
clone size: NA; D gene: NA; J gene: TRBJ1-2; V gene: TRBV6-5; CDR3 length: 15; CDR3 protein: CASSLSGERGYGYTF; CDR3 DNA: TGTGCCAGCAGTCTCAGTGGGGAACGGGGCTATGGCTACACCTTC
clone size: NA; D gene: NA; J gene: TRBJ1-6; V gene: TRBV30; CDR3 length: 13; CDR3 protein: CAWSVGGSPPLHF; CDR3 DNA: TGTGCCTGGAGTGTAGGGGGTTCGCCACCCCTCCACTTT
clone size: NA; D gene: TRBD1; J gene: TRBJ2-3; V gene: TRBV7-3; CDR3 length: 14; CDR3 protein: CASSLNRGQHTQYF; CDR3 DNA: TGTGCCAGCAGCTTAAACAGGGGGCAACATACGCAGTATTTT
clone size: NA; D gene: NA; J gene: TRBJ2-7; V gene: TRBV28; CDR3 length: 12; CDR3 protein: CATWPKVGAQYF; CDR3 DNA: TGTGCCACCTGGCCTAAGGTTGGCGCGCAGTACTTC
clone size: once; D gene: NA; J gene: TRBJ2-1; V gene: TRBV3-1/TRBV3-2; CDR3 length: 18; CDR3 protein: CASSQDRVIVGEYNEQFF; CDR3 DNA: TGTGCCAGCAGCCAAGATCGGGTCATTGTCGGGGAATACAATGAGCAGTTCTTC
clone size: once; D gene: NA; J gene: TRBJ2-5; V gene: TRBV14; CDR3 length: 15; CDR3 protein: CASSQEQGTRETQYF; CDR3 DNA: TGTGCCAGCAGCCAGGAACAGGGTACCCGAGAGACCCAGTACTTC
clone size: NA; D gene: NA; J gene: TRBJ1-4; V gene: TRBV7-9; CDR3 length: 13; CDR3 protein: CASSLGYNEKLFF; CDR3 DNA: TGTGCCAGCAGCCTAGGGTATAATGAAAAACTGTTTTTT
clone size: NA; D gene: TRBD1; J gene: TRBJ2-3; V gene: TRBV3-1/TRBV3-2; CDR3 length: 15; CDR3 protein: CASSQGDRRSGTQYF; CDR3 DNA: TGTGCCAGCAGCCAAGGGGACAGGAGGAGTGGTACGCAGTATTTT
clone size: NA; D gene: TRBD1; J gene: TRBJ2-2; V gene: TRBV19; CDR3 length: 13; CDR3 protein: CASNTGAAGELFF; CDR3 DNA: TGTGCCAGTAACACAGGGGCCGCCGGGGAGCTGTTTTTT
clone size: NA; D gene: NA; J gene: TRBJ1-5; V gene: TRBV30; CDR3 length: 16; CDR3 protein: CAWSVGRLGQGQPQHF; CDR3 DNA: TGTGCCTGGAGTGTAGGTCGTTTGGGTCAGGGTCAGCCCCAGCATTTT
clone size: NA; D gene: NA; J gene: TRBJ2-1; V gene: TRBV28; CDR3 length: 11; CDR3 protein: CASSFRTSQFF; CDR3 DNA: TGTGCCAGCAGTTTCAGGACTTCGCAGTTCTTC
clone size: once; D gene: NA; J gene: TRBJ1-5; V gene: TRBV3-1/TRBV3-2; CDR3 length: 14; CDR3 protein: CASSPTGSNQPQHF; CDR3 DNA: TGTGCCAGCAGCCCAACCGGAAGCAATCAGCCCCAGCATTTT
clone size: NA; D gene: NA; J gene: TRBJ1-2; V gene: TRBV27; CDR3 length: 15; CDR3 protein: CASSLAGLGDYGYTF; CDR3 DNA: TGTGCCAGCAGTTTAGCGGGTTTGGGTGACTATGGCTACACCTTC
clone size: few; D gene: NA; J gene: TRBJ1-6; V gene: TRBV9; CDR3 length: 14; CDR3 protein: CASSPSLINSPLHF; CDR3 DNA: TGTGCCAGCAGCCCCAGCCTGATTAATTCACCCCTCCACTTT
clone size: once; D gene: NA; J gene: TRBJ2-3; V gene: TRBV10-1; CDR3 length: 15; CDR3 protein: CASSELRRATDTQYF; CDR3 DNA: TGCGCCAGCAGTGAGCTTCGGAGGGCAACAGATACGCAGTATTTT
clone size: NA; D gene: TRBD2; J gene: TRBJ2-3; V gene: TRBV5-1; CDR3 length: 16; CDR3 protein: CASSQLSGGTTDTQYF; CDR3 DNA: TGCGCCAGCAGCCAGCTTAGCGGGGGGACCACAGATACGCAGTATTTT
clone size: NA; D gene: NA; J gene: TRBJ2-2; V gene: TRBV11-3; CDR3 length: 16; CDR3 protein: CASSLGRQGGTGELFF; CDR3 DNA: TGTGCCAGCAGCTTAGGGCGGCAGGGGGGCACCGGGGAGCTGTTTTTT
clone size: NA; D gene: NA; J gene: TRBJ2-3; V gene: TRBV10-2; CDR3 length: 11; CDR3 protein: CASTLGDTQYF; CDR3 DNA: TGCGCCAGCACACTAGGAGATACGCAGTATTTT
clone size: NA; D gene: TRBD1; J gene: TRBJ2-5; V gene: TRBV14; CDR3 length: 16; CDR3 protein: CASSQVGQGTRETQYF; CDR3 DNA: TGTGCCAGCAGCCAAGTCGGACAGGGGACGCGGGAGACCCAGTACTTC
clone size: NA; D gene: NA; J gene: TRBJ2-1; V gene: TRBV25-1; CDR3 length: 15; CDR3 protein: CASPRTSSLGNEQFF; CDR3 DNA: TGTGCCAGTCCAAGGACCTCCTCCTTGGGGAATGAGCAGTTCTTC
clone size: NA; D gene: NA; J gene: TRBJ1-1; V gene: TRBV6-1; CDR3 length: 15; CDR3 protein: CASSDLFGQQAEAFF; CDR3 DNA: TGTGCCAGCAGTGACCTCTTCGGACAGCAGGCTGAAGCTTTCTTT
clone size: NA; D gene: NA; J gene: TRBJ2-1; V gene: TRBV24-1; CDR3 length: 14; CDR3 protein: CATSDGQLGNEQFF; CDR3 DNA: TGTGCCACCAGTGATGGCCAGTTAGGGAATGAGCAGTTCTTC
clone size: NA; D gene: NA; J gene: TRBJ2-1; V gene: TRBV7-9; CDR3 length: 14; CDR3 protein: CASSPRLGGNEQFF; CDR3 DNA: TGTGCCAGCAGCCCCAGACTTGGCGGCAATGAGCAGTTCTTC
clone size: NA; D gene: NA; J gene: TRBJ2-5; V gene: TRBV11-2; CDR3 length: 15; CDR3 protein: CASSPHPAAKETQYF; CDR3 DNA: TGTGCCAGCAGCCCCCATCCAGCAGCGAAAGAGACCCAGTACTTC